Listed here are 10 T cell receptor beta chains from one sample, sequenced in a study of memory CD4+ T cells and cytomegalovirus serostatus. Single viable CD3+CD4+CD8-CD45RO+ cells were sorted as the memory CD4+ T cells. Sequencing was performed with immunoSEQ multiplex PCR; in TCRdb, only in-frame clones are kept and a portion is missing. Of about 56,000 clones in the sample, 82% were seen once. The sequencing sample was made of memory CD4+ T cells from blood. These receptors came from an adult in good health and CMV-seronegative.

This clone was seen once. This CDR3 reads CASSLSQGGTEAFF. The CDR3 DNA is TGTGCCAGCAGCTTGTCCCAGGGAGGCACTGAAGCTTTCTTT. The chain has TRBV5-6 and TRBJ1-1; tentative D call: TRBD1 (5 bases). The germline V and J ends were trimmed by 1 base and 4 bases, with 11 bases remaining between them. The CDR3 spans 14 residues. Germline CDR1 SGHDT, CDR2 YYEEEE.

CDR3 nucleotide sequence: TGTGCCAGCAGCCTGGGGAGCCGTTCAGATACGCAGTATTTT. Protein: CASSLGSRSDTQYF. The V gene is TRBV7-2, the J gene TRBJ2-3, with a weak D call TRBD2 (5 bases). Germline CDR1 is SGHTA and CDR2 is FQGNSA. This CDR3 comprises 14 residues. V shed 5 bases and J shed 4 bases, with 13 bases lying between them.

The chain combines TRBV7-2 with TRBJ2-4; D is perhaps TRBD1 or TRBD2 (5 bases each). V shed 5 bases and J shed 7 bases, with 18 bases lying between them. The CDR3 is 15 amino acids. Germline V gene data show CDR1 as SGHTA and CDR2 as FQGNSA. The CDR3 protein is CASSAFPGTSNIQYF. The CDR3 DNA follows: TGTGCCAGCAGCGCCTTCCCTGGGACGTCCAACATTCAGTACTTC.

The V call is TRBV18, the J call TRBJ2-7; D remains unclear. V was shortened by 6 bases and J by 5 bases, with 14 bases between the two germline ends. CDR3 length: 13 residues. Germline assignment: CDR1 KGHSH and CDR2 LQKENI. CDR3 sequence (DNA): TGTGCCAGCTCCCTTAACGCCCCCGACGAGCAGTACTTC. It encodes CASSLNAPDEQYF. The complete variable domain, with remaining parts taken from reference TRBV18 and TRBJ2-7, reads NAGVMQNPRHLVRRRGQEARLRCSPMKGHSHVYWYRQLPEEGLKFMVYLQKENIIDESGMPKERFSAEFPKEGPSILRIQQVVRGDSAAYFCASSLNAPDEQYFGPGTRLTVT.

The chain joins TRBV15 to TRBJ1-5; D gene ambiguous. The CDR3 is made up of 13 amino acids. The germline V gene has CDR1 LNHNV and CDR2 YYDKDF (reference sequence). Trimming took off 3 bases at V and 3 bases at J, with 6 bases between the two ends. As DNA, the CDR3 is TGTGCCACCAGCAGGTCCACCAATCAGCCCCAGCATTTT. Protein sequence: CATSRSTNQPQHF.

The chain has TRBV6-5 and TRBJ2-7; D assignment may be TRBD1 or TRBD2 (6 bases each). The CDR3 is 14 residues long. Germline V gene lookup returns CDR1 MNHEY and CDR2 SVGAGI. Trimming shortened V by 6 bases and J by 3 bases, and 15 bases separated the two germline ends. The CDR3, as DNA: TGTGCCAGCAGAGGGTCTGGGGGGCTCTACGAGCAGTACTTC. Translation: CASRGSGGLYEQYF.

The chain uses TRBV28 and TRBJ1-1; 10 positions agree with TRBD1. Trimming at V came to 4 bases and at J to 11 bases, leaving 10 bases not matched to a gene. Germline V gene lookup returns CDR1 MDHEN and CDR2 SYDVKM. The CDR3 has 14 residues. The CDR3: CASSSTGTGVVAFF. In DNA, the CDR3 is TGTGCCAGCAGTTCCACCGGGACAGGGGTTGTGGCTTTCTTT.

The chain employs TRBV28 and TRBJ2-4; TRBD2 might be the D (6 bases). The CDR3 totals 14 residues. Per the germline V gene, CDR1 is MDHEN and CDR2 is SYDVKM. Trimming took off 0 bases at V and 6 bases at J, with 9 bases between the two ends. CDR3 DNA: TGTGCCAGCAGTTTATGGGAGGGGAGAAACATTCAGTACTTC. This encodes CASSLWEGRNIQYF.

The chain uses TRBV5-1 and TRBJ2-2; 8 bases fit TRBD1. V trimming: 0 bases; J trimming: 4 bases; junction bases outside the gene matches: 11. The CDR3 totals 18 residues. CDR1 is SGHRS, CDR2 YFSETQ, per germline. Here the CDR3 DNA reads TGCGCCAGCAGCTTGGGTGACAGGGGCCCGAGGAGCACCGGGGAGCTGTTTTTT. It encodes CASSLGDRGPRSTGELFF.

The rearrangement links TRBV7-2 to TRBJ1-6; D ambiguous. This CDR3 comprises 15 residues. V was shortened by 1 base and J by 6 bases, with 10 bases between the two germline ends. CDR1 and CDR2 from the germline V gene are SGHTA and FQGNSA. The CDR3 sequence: CASSLDPGFNSPLHF. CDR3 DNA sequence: TGTGCCAGCAGCTTAGATCCGGGGTTTAATTCACCCCTCCACTTT. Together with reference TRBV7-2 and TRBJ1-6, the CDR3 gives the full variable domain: GAGVSQSPSNKVTEKGKDVELRCDPISGHTALYWYRQSLGQGLEFLIYFQGNSAPDKSGLPSDRFSAERTGGSVSTLTIQRTQQEDSAVYLCASSLDPGFNSPLHFGNGTRLTVT.